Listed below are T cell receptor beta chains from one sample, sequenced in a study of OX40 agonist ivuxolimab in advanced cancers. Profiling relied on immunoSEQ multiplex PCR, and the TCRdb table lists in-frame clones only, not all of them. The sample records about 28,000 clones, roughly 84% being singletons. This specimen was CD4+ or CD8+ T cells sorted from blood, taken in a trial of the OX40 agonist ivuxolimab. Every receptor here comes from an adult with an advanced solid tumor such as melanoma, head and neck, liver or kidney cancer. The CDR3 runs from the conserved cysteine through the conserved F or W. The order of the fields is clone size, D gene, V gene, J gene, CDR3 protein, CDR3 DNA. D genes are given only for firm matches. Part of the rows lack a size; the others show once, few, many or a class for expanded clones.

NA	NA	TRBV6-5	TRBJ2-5	CASSYREIGETQYF	TGTGCCAGCAGTTACAGGGAGATAGGAGAGACCCAGTACTTC
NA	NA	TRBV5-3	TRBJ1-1	CARTAAGAMVANTEAFF	TGTGCCAGAACCGCCGCGGGGGCGATGGTCGCGAACACTGAAGCTTTCTTT
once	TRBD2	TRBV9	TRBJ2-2	CASSAFGGLNTGELFF	TGTGCCAGCAGCGCTTTCGGGGGGTTGAACACCGGGGAGCTGTTTTTT
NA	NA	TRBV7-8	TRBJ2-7	CASSFRVLAFYEQYF	TGTGCCAGCAGCTTCCGGGTTCTAGCCTTCTACGAGCAGTACTTC
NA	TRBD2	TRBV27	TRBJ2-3	CASRPWSGGAGTDTQYF	TGTGCCAGCAGGCCTTGGAGCGGGGGGGCCGGCACAGATACGCAGTATTTT
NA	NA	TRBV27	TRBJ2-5	CASSPLRRDKETQYF	TGTGCCAGCAGTCCCCTCCGGAGAGACAAAGAGACCCAGTACTTC
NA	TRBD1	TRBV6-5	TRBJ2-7	CASSPDRFYEQYF	TGTGCCAGCAGTCCGGACAGGTTCTACGAGCAGTACTTC
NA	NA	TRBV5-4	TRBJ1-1	CASSLIGTEAFF	TGTGCCAGCAGCTTGATCGGGACTGAAGCTTTCTTT
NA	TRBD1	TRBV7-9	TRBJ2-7	CASSNSGDRGREQYF	TGTGCCAGCAGTAACAGCGGCGACAGGGGGCGCGAGCAGTACTTC
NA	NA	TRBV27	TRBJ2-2	CASSPNTGELFF	TGTGCCAGCAGTCCTAACACCGGGGAGCTGTTTTTT
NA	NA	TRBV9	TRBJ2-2	CASSVRGAQYAMGTGELFF	TGTGCCAGCAGCGTACGGGGGGCGCAATACGCAATGGGCACCGGGGAGCTGTTTTTT
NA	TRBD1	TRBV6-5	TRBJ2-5	CASSSPRGLTRETQYF	TGTGCCAGCAGTTCCCCCAGGGGGCTCACCCGGGAGACCCAGTACTTC
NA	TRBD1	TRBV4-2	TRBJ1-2	CASSQEIGTGTDGYTF	TGTGCCAGCAGCCAAGAAATCGGGACAGGGACCGATGGCTACACCTTC
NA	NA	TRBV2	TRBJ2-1	CASRGGVGGGQFF	TGTGCCAGCAGGGGGGGCGTGGGGGGCGGGCAGTTCTTC
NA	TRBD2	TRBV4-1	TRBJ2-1	CASSQVRPGGYNEQFF	TGCGCCAGCAGCCAAGTAAGGCCGGGAGGATACAATGAGCAGTTCTTC
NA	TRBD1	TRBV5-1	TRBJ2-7	CASSWTGFGYEQYF	TGCGCCAGCAGCTGGACAGGGTTTGGATACGAGCAGTACTTC
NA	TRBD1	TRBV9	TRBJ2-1	CASSSGTALREQFF	TGTGCCAGCAGCTCCGGGACAGCCCTTCGCGAGCAGTTCTTC
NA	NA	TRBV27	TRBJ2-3	CASTPSDYTDTQYF	TGTGCCAGCACCCCCAGTGACTACACAGATACGCAGTATTTT
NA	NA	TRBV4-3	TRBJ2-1	CASSRSPGALNEQFF	TGCGCCAGCAGCCGTTCTCCGGGAGCTCTCAATGAGCAGTTCTTC
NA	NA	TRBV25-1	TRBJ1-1	CASSAGATEAFF	TGTGCCAGCAGTGCAGGAGCCACTGAAGCTTTCTTT
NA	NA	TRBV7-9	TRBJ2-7	CASSQSTGVYDYEQYF	TGTGCCAGCAGCCAAAGTACCGGGGTATACGACTACGAGCAGTACTTC
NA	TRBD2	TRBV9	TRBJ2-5	CASSLPPAGGRETQYF	TGTGCCAGCAGCCTACCGCCAGCGGGGGGCCGGGAGACCCAGTACTTC
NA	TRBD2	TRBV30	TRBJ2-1	CAWTWEGAGTYNEQFF	TGTGCCTGGACCTGGGAGGGAGCGGGAACCTACAATGAGCAGTTCTTC
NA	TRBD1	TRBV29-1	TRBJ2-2	CSVLGTDTGELFF	TGCAGCGTGCTAGGGACAGACACCGGGGAGCTGTTTTTT
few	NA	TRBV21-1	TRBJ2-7	CIGTSYEQYF	TGTATAGGGACCTCCTACGAGCAGTACTTC
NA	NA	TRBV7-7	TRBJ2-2	CASSLETGLFTGELFF	TGTGCCAGCAGCTTAGAAACGGGCTTATTCACCGGGGAGCTGTTTTTT
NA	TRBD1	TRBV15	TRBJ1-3	CATSRGNRGWGNTIYF	TGTGCCACCAGCAGAGGTAACAGGGGATGGGGAAACACCATATATTTT
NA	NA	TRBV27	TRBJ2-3	CASSLSSWASDTQYF	TGTGCCAGCAGTTTATCCAGCTGGGCCTCAGATACGCAGTATTTT
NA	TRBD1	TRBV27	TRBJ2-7	CASSFDGQAWEQYF	TGTGCCAGCAGTTTCGATGGACAGGCGTGGGAGCAGTACTTC
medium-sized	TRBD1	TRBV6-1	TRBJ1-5	CASSDGTENQPQHF	TGTGCCAGCAGTGACGGGACAGAGAATCAGCCCCAGCATTTT
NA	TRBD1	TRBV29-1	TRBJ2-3	CSVEVWDREATDTQYF	TGCAGCGTTGAAGTGTGGGACAGGGAGGCCACAGATACGCAGTATTTT
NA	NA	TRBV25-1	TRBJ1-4	CASSVGTTNEKLFF	TGTGCCAGCAGTGTAGGGACTACTAATGAAAAACTGTTTTTT
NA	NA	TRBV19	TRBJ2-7	CASRSGNEQYF	TGTGCCAGTAGATCCGGAAACGAGCAGTACTTC
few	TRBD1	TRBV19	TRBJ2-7	CASSIGPGTVYEQYF	TGTGCCAGTAGTATTGGCCCCGGGACAGTCTACGAGCAGTACTTC
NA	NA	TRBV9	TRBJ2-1	CASSPRDGNEQFF	TGTGCCAGCAGCCCGAGAGACGGTAATGAGCAGTTCTTC
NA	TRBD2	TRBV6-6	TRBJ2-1	CASTILAGIDNEQFF	TGTGCCAGCACCATCCTAGCGGGGATTGACAATGAGCAGTTCTTC
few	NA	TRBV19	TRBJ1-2	CASSSRPSNYGYTF	TGTGCCAGTAGTTCAAGGCCCTCTAACTATGGCTACACCTTC
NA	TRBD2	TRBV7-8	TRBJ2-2	CASSLVLAGTNTGELFF	TGTGCCAGCAGCTTAGTATTAGCGGGGACCAACACCGGGGAGCTGTTTTTT
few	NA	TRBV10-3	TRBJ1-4	CAIGLGGRKLFF	TGTGCCATCGGACTAGGTGGGCGCAAACTGTTTTTT
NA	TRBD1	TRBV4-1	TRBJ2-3	CASSQTTGTADTQYF	TGCGCCAGCAGCCAAACGACAGGGACGGCGGATACGCAGTATTTT
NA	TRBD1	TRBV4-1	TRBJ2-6	CASSQGPGQFSGANVLTF	TGCGCCAGCAGCCAAGGTCCGGGACAGTTCTCTGGGGCCAACGTCCTGACTTTC
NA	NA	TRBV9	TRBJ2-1	CASSPSPLPGPSGNEQFF	TGTGCCAGCAGCCCTTCACCCCTTCCGGGGCCCTCGGGGAATGAGCAGTTCTTC
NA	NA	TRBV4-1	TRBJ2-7	CASSQEDSSYEQYF	TGCGCCAGCAGCCAGGAGGATAGCTCCTACGAGCAGTACTTC
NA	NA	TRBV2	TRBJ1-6	CASSEGGSPLHF	TGTGCCAGCAGTGAAGGGGGTTCACCCCTCCACTTT
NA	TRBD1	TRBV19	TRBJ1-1	CASSVGQGLNTEAFF	TGTGCCAGCTCCGTGGGACAGGGGTTGAACACTGAAGCTTTCTTT
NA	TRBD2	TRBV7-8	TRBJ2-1	CASSLGLAGNEQFF	TGTGCCAGCAGCTTGGGACTAGCGGGAAATGAGCAGTTCTTC
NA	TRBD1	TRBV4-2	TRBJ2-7	CASSQTGGLLNYEQYF	TGTGCCAGCAGTCAGACAGGGGGCCTCCTTAACTACGAGCAGTACTTC
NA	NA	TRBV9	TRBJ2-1	CASSGGRGNEQFF	TGTGCCAGCAGCGGGGGTAGGGGAAATGAGCAGTTCTTC
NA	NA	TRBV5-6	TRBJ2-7	CASSRDPAILYEQYF	TGTGCCAGCAGCCGTGACCCCGCCATCCTCTACGAGCAGTACTTC
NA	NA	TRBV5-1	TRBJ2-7	CASSFTTGTYEQYF	TGCGCCAGCAGCTTCACGACAGGCACCTACGAGCAGTACTTC
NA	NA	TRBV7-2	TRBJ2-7	CASSSDPYEQYF	TGTGCCAGCAGCTCAGACCCCTACGAGCAGTACTTC
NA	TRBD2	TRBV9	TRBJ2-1	CASSVRGGNEQFF	TGTGCCAGCAGCGTACGCGGGGGCAATGAGCAGTTCTTC
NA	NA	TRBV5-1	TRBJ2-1	CASTLSGDTYNEQFF	TGCGCCAGCACCCTCAGTGGGGATACCTACAATGAGCAGTTCTTC